This TCR beta chain was sequenced for a study of CDR3 diversity in severe acne. Using its own MiXCR run on the PCR reads, TCRdb lists one record per CDR3 protein. Of 84,000 or so distinct CDR3 sequences listed, about 50% were seen once; the top ten hold around 10%. Germline V gives CDR1 SGHNT, CDR2 YYREEE (reference sequence). V lost 2 bases to trimming and J lost 5 bases; unmatched junction nucleotides: 5. This CDR3 contains 14 residues. This TCR derives from a male donor in good health, serving as a control. The gene calls are TRBV5-4 and TRBJ2-7; TRBD1 matches 9 bases. Sequenced material: blood. The CDR3 protein is CASSFGQGFHEQYF. For the CDR3, the DNA is TGTGCCAGCAGCTTTGGACAGGGGTTCCACGAGCAGTACTTC.